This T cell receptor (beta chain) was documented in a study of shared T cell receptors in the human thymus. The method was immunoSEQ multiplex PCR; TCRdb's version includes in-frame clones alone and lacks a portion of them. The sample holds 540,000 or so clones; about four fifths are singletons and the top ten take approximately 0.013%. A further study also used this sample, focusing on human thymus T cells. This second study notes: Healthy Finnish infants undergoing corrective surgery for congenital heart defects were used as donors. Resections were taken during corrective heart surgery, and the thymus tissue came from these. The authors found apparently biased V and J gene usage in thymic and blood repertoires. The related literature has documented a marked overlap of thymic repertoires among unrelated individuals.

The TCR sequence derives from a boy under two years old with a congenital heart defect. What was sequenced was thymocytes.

The CDR3 spells CASSLVTRENTDTQYF. CDR3 nucleotide sequence: TGCGCCAGCAGCTTGGTTACGCGGGAGAACACAGATACGCAGTATTTT. The chain carries TRBV5-1 and TRBJ2-3; 7 bases are shared with TRBD2. Germline V gene data show CDR1 as SGHRS and CDR2 as YFSETQ. The CDR3 is made up of 16 amino acids. With V trimmed by 0 bases and J by 2 bases, 6 bases remained unmatched. The full variable domain, rest sourced from reference TRBV5-1 and TRBJ2-3, is KAGVTQTPRYLIKTRGQQVTLSCSPISGHRSVSWYQQTPGQGLQFLFEYFSETQRNKGNFPGRFSGRQFSNSRSEMNVSTLELGDSALYLCASSLVTRENTDTQYFGPGTRLTVL.